The 30 T cell receptor beta chains in this list originate from one sample, sequenced in a study of OX40 agonist ivuxolimab in advanced cancers. Profiling relied on immunoSEQ multiplex PCR, and the TCRdb table lists in-frame clones only, not all of them. The sample contains 65,000 to 80,000 clones, approximately 84% of which appear only once. Sample: CD4+ or CD8+ T cells sorted from blood, taken in a trial of the OX40 agonist ivuxolimab. The receptors derive from an adult with an advanced solid tumor such as melanoma, head and neck, liver or kidney cancer.

This chain links TRBV30 with TRBJ2-1, with D perhaps TRBD1 (6 bases). The V and J ends lost 3 bases and 0 bases respectively, with 15 bases between them. The CDR3 has 16 residues. Germline loops: CDR1 GTSNPN, CDR2 SVGIG (reference sequence). CDR3 nucleotide sequence: TGTGCCTGGAGCTTTTTGGGGGCAAACTCCTACAATGAGCAGTTCTTC. This translates into CAWSFLGANSYNEQFF.

The chain links TRBV11-2 to TRBJ2-2; TRBD1 matches at 7 bases. The CDR3 has 15 amino acids. Germline CDR1 and CDR2: SGHAT and FQNNGV. The J segment lost 3 bases and the V segment lost 5 bases, leaving 6 bases of the junction unmatched. CDR3 nucleotide sequence: TGTGCCAGCAGCCGACAGGGATCGTACACCGGGGAGCTGTTTTTT. Protein: CASSRQGSYTGELFF.

V usage is TRBV2 and J usage is TRBJ2-7, with D unresolved. CDR3 length equals 11 residues. Trimming took 5 bases from V and 2 from J, leaving 4 bases between them. Per germline, CDR1 SNHLY and CDR2 FYNNEI. CDR3 protein: CASSPTYEQYF. CDR3 DNA sequence: TGTGCCAGCAGTCCCACCTACGAGCAGTACTTC.

The rearrangement uses TRBV11-3 and TRBJ2-2; a possible D gene is TRBD2 (7 bases). CDR1 and CDR2 from the germline V gene are SGHNT and YENEEA. This CDR3 region has 15 residues. Trimming took 5 bases from V and 3 from J, leaving 13 bases between them. CDR3 loop: CASSPGGADTGELFF. As DNA, the CDR3 is TGTGCCAGCAGCCCGGGGGGCGCGGACACCGGGGAGCTGTTTTTT. Together with reference TRBV11-3 and TRBJ2-2, the CDR3 gives the full variable domain: EAGVVQSPRYKIIEKKQPVAFWCNPISGHNTLYWYLQNLGQGPELLIRYENEEAVDDSQLPKDRFSAERLKGVDSTLKIQPAELGDSAVYLCASSPGGADTGELFFGEGSRLTVL.

CDR3 bases: TGTGCCAGCAGCGTAGGTCCCGGGGGCTACACTGGGGATGAAAAACTGTTTTTT. The encoded protein is CASSVGPGGYTGDEKLFF. The J gene is TRBJ1-4, the V gene TRBV9; weak D call: TRBD1 (6 bases). Germline V CDR1 and CDR2: SGDLS, YYNGEE. This CDR3 is built from 18 residues. V was pared by 0 bases and J by 6 bases, with 21 bases between.

The CDR3 protein is CASSPHSGLDRYEQYF. The CDR3 DNA follows: TGTGCCAGCAGCCCTCATAGCGGGCTGGACCGCTACGAGCAGTACTTC. The chain combines TRBV14 with TRBJ2-7, with 7 positions matching TRBD2. Germline lookup yields CDR1 SGHDN and CDR2 FVKESK. The CDR3 has 16 amino acids. Germline trimming cut 4 bases from V and 3 bases from J; bases unmatched to any gene: 12.

The chain employs TRBV10-3 and TRBJ2-3; TRBD2 might be the D (6 bases). The V end lost 0 bases, the J end lost 1 base, and 11 bases lay between the germline ends. This CDR3 spans 16 amino acids. Germline values: CDR1 ENHRY, CDR2 SYGVKD. The CDR3 loop reads CAISESIADGTDTQYF. Written as DNA, the CDR3 is TGTGCCATCAGTGAGTCGATAGCGGATGGCACAGATACGCAGTATTTT.

The V call is TRBV4-3, the J call TRBJ1-2, with 7 bases that match TRBD1. The CDR3 is 13 residues long. In germline, CDR1 is LGHNA, CDR2 YSLEER. The V gene end was trimmed by 6 bases and the J gene end by 4 bases; junction bases not matched to a gene: 5. In DNA form, the CDR3 reads TGCGCCAGCAGGCGGGACAGCGGCTATGGCTACACCTTC. This sequence encodes CASRRDSGYGYTF.

This chain joins TRBV18 and TRBJ1-5; 7 bases match TRBD1. The CDR3 is made up of 16 amino acids. Germline values: CDR1 KGHSH, CDR2 LQKENI. The J segment lost 0 bases and the V segment lost 5 bases, leaving 7 bases of the junction unmatched. In DNA, the CDR3 is TGTGCCAGCTCAGACCAGGGGACAGCTAGCAATCAGCCCCAGCATTTT. Translated, it gives CASSDQGTASNQPQHF.

The V call is TRBV28, the J call TRBJ2-1; 12 nucleotides agree with TRBD2. This CDR3 is 15 amino acids long. In germline, CDR1 is MDHEN, CDR2 SYDVKM. Germline trimming cut 3 bases from V and 5 bases from J; bases unmatched to any gene: 2. The CDR3 loop reads CASSLTSGGNNEQFF. CDR3 DNA sequence: TGTGCCAGCAGTTTGACTAGCGGGGGAAACAATGAGCAGTTCTTC. The whole variable domain, remainder taken from reference TRBV28 and TRBJ2-1, is DVKVTQSSRYLVKRTGEKVFLECVQDMDHENMFWYRQDPGLGLRLIYFSYDVKMKEKGDIPEGYSVSREKKERFSLILESASTNQTSMYLCASSLTSGGNNEQFFGPGTRLTVL.

The rearrangement joins TRBV9 to TRBJ2-6; D remains ambiguous. CDR1 and CDR2 from the germline V gene are SGDLS and YYNGEE. The CDR3 totals 16 residues. Trimming took off 0 bases at V and 0 bases at J, with 7 bases between the two ends. CDR3 sequence reads: CASSVGVSSGANVLTF. The CDR3 DNA follows: TGTGCCAGCAGCGTAGGGGTTAGCTCTGGGGCCAACGTCCTGACTTTC. The full variable domain, with the rest looked up from reference TRBV9 and TRBJ2-6, is DSGVTQTPKHLITATGQRVTLRCSPRSGDLSVYWYQQSLDQGLQFLIQYYNGEERAKGNILERFSAQQFPDLHSELNLSSLELGDSALYFCASSVGVSSGANVLTFGAGSRLTVL.

The chain employs TRBV7-2 and TRBJ1-5; a weak D match, TRBD1 (5 bases). Trimming removed 3 bases at V and 7 bases at J, with 13 bases between. The CDR3 has 14 residues. The germline V gene encodes CDR1 SGHTA and CDR2 FQGNSA. This CDR3 reads CASSFAGTRQPQHF. CDR3 DNA sequence: TGTGCCAGCAGCTTTGCCGGGACGAGGCAGCCCCAGCATTTT.

The chain recombines TRBV6-4 with TRBJ2-7; possible D gene TRBD1, 8 bases. Trimming stripped 5 bases from V and 3 bases from J, with 17 bases between. The germline gives CDR1 MRHNA, CDR2 SNTAGT. The CDR3 sequence is 15 residues long. CDR3 coding DNA: TGTGCCAGCAGTCCACAGGGGGGGCAGGGCTACGAGCAGTACTTC. It translates to CASSPQGGQGYEQYF.

The chain employs TRBV6-6 and TRBJ1-1; possibly TRBD1 for D (5 bases). The V end was cut by 8 bases, the J end by 5 bases, with 18 bases between. The V gene's germline CDR1 is MNHNY and CDR2 SVGAGI (reference sequence). This CDR3 is 14 amino acids long. CDR3 nucleotide sequence: TGTGCCAGCTCCTACGACCAGGGCGATACTGAAGCTTTCTTT. This codes for CASSYDQGDTEAFF.

V usage is TRBV28 and J usage is TRBJ1-2; TRBD1 matches 8 bases. The germline V gene encodes CDR1 MDHEN and CDR2 SYDVKM. This CDR3 spans 14 amino acids. The junction had 2 bases not matched to a gene; V was cut back by 2 bases and J by 3 bases. The CDR3 reads CASSLQGAYYGYTF. For the CDR3, the DNA is TGTGCCAGCAGTTTACAGGGGGCTTACTATGGCTACACCTTC.

V and J are TRBV5-1 and TRBJ1-1, with 7 positions matching TRBD1. CDR3 size: 14 residues. Unmatched junction bases numbered 2, after V lost 3 bases and J lost 0 bases. Germline CDR1 reads SGHRS; CDR2 reads YFSETQ. This chain's CDR3 is CASSSGGMNTEAFF. The CDR3 DNA is TGCGCCAGCAGCTCAGGGGGGATGAACACTGAAGCTTTCTTT. Together with reference TRBV5-1 and TRBJ1-1, the CDR3 gives the full variable domain: KAGVTQTPRYLIKTRGQQVTLSCSPISGHRSVSWYQQTPGQGLQFLFEYFSETQRNKGNFPGRFSGRQFSNSRSEMNVSTLELGDSALYLCASSSGGMNTEAFFGQGTRLTVV.

This chain uses TRBV5-1 with TRBJ2-4; D may be TRBD1 (6 bases). The V and J ends lost 3 bases and 7 bases respectively, with 11 bases between them. CDR1 is SGHRS and CDR2 is YFSETQ in the germline V gene. This CDR3 spans 13 amino acids. CDR3 bases: TGCGCCAGCAGCTCCCGACAGGAGAACATTCAGTACTTC. It yields the protein CASSSRQENIQYF.

The chain combines TRBV19 with TRBJ1-2; 8 positions match TRBD1. The J segment lost 5 bases and the V segment lost 6 bases, leaving 8 bases of the junction unmatched. Looked up from germline, CDR1 is LNHDA and CDR2 is SQIVND (reference sequence). The CDR3 totals 14 residues. CDR3 region: CASRPMTGDYGYTF. For the CDR3, the DNA is TGTGCCAGTAGACCCATGACAGGGGATTATGGCTACACCTTC.

This rearrangement joins TRBV5-1 to TRBJ1-1; 8 bases agree with TRBD1. The CDR3 runs 13 residues. V lost 4 bases, J lost 5 bases, and 4 bases stayed unmatched. Germline V gene lookup returns CDR1 SGHRS and CDR2 YFSETQ. The CDR3 is CASSQGAGTEAFF. CDR3 DNA: TGCGCCAGCAGCCAGGGGGCAGGGACTGAAGCTTTCTTT.

The chain recombines TRBV9 with TRBJ2-1, with TRBD2 matching over 10 bases. Trimming took 0 bases from V and 9 from J; bases not matched to a gene: 6. Per germline, CDR1 SGDLS and CDR2 YYNGEE. The CDR3 totals 15 residues. CDR3 bases: TGTGCCAGCAGCGTAGGGCTAGCGGGAGCGAGTGAGCAGTTCTTC. It codes for CASSVGLAGASEQFF. Drawing the rest from reference TRBV9 and TRBJ2-1, the complete variable domain is DSGVTQTPKHLITATGQRVTLRCSPRSGDLSVYWYQQSLDQGLQFLIQYYNGEERAKGNILERFSAQQFPDLHSELNLSSLELGDSALYFCASSVGLAGASEQFFGPGTRLTVL.

CDR3: CASSYLGGGDTQYF. DNA for the CDR3: TGTGCCAGCAGTTACTTGGGAGGGGGAGATACGCAGTATTTT. The genes are TRBV6-6 and TRBJ2-3; tentative D call: TRBD2 (7 bases). The CDR3 is made up of 14 amino acids. CDR1 MNHNY and CDR2 SVGAGI come from the germline V gene (reference sequence). Trimming removed 1 base from V and 5 bases from J, with 10 bases in between.

This chain uses TRBV7-2 with TRBJ2-7; D remains unclear. CDR3 length: 12 amino acids. Looked up from germline, CDR1 is SGHTA and CDR2 is FQGNSA. V lost 5 bases and J lost 7, with 12 bases in between. This CDR3 is CASSNELWEQYF. The CDR3 nucleotides read TGTGCCAGCAGCAACGAGCTTTGGGAGCAGTACTTC.

The J gene is TRBJ2-7, the V gene TRBV6-4; 9 bases fit TRBD1. Germline V gene data show CDR1 as MRHNA and CDR2 as SNTAGT. This CDR3 comprises 16 residues. Losses at the gene ends were 2 bases for V and 3 bases for J; bases not matched to a gene: 8. As DNA, the CDR3 is TGTGCCAGCAGTGACCCCCGTGGGACAGGGTTCTACGAGCAGTACTTC. Translation: CASSDPRGTGFYEQYF.

In its sample, this clone was seen a few times. The rearrangement links TRBV13 to TRBJ2-5; 9 positions match TRBD2. The germline gives CDR1 PRHDT, CDR2 FYEKMQ (reference sequence). The CDR3 contains 17 residues. V was pared by 1 base and J by 2 bases, with 8 bases of the junction left unmatched. CDR3 in DNA: TGTGCCAGCAGCTTAGTTGGCCTAGCGGGGAGTCAAGAGACCCAGTACTTC. It specifies CASSLVGLAGSQETQYF.

This clone was detected once. V gene TRBV4-1 combines with J gene TRBJ1-5, with D perhaps matching TRBD1 (6 bases). The V end was cut by 0 bases, the J end by 4 bases, with 10 bases between. CDR3 size: 15 residues. Germline CDR1 reads MGHRA; CDR2 reads YSYEKL. The CDR3 here is CASSQEFRGNQPQHF. Here the CDR3 DNA reads TGCGCCAGCAGCCAAGAGTTTAGGGGGAATCAGCCCCAGCATTTT.

On this clone itself: The junction shows a germline mismatch at one end, possibly a read error. This sequence joins TRBV7-2 and TRBJ1-5; 9 bases line up with TRBD1. The CDR3 consists of 14 residues. Germline CDR1 reads SGHTA; CDR2 reads FQGNSA. The DNA of the CDR3 is TGTGCCAGCAGTAGAACAGGGGGCAACCAGCCCCAGCATTTT. It encodes CASSRTGGNQPQHF.

The genes are TRBV7-3 and TRBJ2-1; maybe TRBD2 (5 bases). The CDR3 consists of 15 residues. Trimming left V 3 bases short and J 1 base short, with 10 bases between. Germline-derived CDR1 and CDR2 are SGHTA and FQGTGA. The CDR3 spells CASSFGVGSYNEQFF. CDR3 nucleotide sequence: TGTGCCAGCAGCTTCGGGGTCGGGTCCTACAATGAGCAGTTCTTC.

Note on this clone: Sequence at one end of the junction differs from germline and may be a read error. The chain employs TRBV9 and TRBJ2-5, with 9 bases that match TRBD2. Germline CDR1 is SGDLS and CDR2 is YYNGEE. This CDR3 has 15 residues. This CDR3 is CASSASGGIQENQYF. DNA of the CDR3: TGTGCCAGCAGCGCAAGCGGGGGGATACAAGAGAACCAGTACTTC.

The V call is TRBV5-1, the J call TRBJ2-2; D call uncertain. CDR1 is SGHRS, CDR2 YFSETQ, per germline. The CDR3 totals 12 residues. V gave up 1 base and J gave up 8 bases, with 6 bases separating them. In DNA, the CDR3 is TGCGCCAGCAGCTTGTCAGGAGGGGAGCTGTTTTTT. Residues: CASSLSGGELFF.

The chain is built from TRBV11-3 and TRBJ2-3, with TRBD2 matching over 9 bases. Germline CDR1 SGHNT, CDR2 YENEEA. The CDR3 sequence is 15 residues long. V lost 4 bases to trimming and J lost 3 bases; unmatched junction nucleotides: 5. Written as DNA, the CDR3 is TGTGCCAGCAGCTACGGACTAGCGCAAACAGATACGCAGTATTTT. Translation: CASSYGLAQTDTQYF.